This T cell receptor beta chain was obtained from a study of T cell responses to AZD1222 COVID-19 vaccine. Study-wide results and caveats: Among spike-specific TCRs, nearly half reportedly target unmutated variant regions. In a largely white British group with more females than males, clonal diversity was possibly underestimated.

Remarks on this clone: The antigen remains unidentified.

The table came from immunoSEQ multiplex PCR; TCRdb's copy has only in-frame clones and leaves some out. This sample has almost 95,000 clones; about 85% occur once, and the top ten carry about 4.5%. This TCR came from an adult who received the AZD1222 COVID-19 vaccine. Sequences were derived from peripheral blood, sampled 28 days after the second AZD1222 dose.

The CDR3 DNA reads TGCGCCAGCAGCTGGCTTAGCGGGGCCTCTGCCGAGCAGTACTTC. Amino acids: CASSWLSGASAEQYF. The V gene is TRBV5-1, the J gene TRBJ2-7; TRBD2 matches at 8 bases. The length of the CDR3 is 15 residues. With V trimmed by 3 bases and J by 6 bases, 11 bases remained unmatched. CDR1 is SGHRS and CDR2 is YFSETQ in the germline V gene. Using reference TRBV5-1 and TRBJ2-7 for the parts outside the CDR3, the full variable domain is KAGVTQTPRYLIKTRGQQVTLSCSPISGHRSVSWYQQTPGQGLQFLFEYFSETQRNKGNFPGRFSGRQFSNSRSEMNVSTLELGDSALYLCASSWLSGASAEQYFGPGTRLTVT.